This T cell receptor beta chain came from a study of blood T cells in healthy people across ages. Primed by a sample-barcoded 5' primer and a J-beta primer mix, a second PCR proceeded for 7 to 11 cycles. With 12 random nucleotides, a template-switch adaptor tagged each individual cDNA molecule. TCRdb passed the 5' RACE reads through MiXCR, listing each CDR3 protein once. This sample has 750,000 or so distinct CDR3 sequences, with around 25% found just once. The study's findings and limits: Older age went with lower TCR beta diversity per million T cells, in a roughly linear way. Diversity figures based on one million T cells were deemed too low.

There are many counts of this clonotype. The antigen is not known. A read error may explain this, as a much larger clone is one base away. This CDR3 has 10 residues. Per germline, CDR1 SGHTA and CDR2 FQGNSA. V lost 8 bases and J 1 base, leaving 2 bases between the germline ends. Separately, the same data were catalogued under a study of T cells of mothers and their children. In that study: Each child gave about 3 million TCR beta CDR3 reads (each mother, over 8.5 million).

Source material: blood. The receptor comes from a boy younger than 18 in good health. This chain joins TRBV7-2 and TRBJ2-5; D is ambiguous. CDR3 sequence: CASGQETQYF. The CDR3 nucleotides are TGTGCCAGCGGCCAAGAGACCCAGTACTTC.